The 19 T cell receptor beta chains reported below all come from one sample, sequenced in a study of blood T cell repertoires in COVID-19. Clones were sequenced by immunoSEQ multiplex PCR, and TCRdb holds only the in-frame ones, with some missing. The sample shows 200,000 to 300,000 clones, roughly 91% of them seen only once. Specimen: PBMCs or T cells enriched from blood (not recorded which). The receptors derive from a woman in her twenties or thirties with acute COVID-19.

The J gene is TRBJ1-2, the V gene TRBV27; 7 bases fit TRBD1. The CDR3 totals 12 residues. V lost 7 bases to trimming and J lost 2 bases; unmatched junction nucleotides: 1. Germline CDR1 MNHEY, CDR2 SMNVEV (reference sequence). Written as DNA, the CDR3 is TGTGCCAGCAAGGGACAGAACTATGGCTACACCTTC. It translates to CASKGQNYGYTF.

The chain recombines TRBV28 with TRBJ1-2; TRBD1 matches at 8 bases. From germline, CDR1 is MDHEN and CDR2 SYDVKM. Unmatched junction bases numbered 6, after V lost 3 bases and J lost 0 bases. CDR3 length equals 16 residues. The CDR3 coding sequence is TGTGCCAGCAGTTTGACAGGGGAGGAAGCTAACTATGGCTACACCTTC. Translated, it gives CASSLTGEEANYGYTF.

This clone was recorded a few times. The chain combines TRBV4-1 with TRBJ2-7; 8 bases line up with TRBD2. The trim removed 5 bases at V and 3 bases at J, leaving 9 bases unmatched. The germline CDR1 and CDR2 sequences are MGHRA and YSYEKL. The CDR3 spans 15 residues. CDR3 sequence (DNA): TGCGCCAGCAGCTCTTTCGGGAGGGAGGACTACGAGCAGTACTTC. This gives the protein CASSSFGREDYEQYF.

The chain has TRBV18 and TRBJ1-4; perhaps TRBD1 as D (5 bases). The CDR3 consists of 13 residues. The V gene's germline CDR1 is KGHSH and CDR2 LQKENI. V lost 2 bases, J lost 5 bases, and 6 bases lay in between. The DNA of the CDR3 is TGTGCCAGCTCACCAGGGGCGAATGAAAAACTGTTTTTT. Amino acid sequence: CASSPGANEKLFF. Complete variable domain (other parts from reference TRBV18 and TRBJ1-4): NAGVMQNPRHLVRRRGQEARLRCSPMKGHSHVYWYRQLPEEGLKFMVYLQKENIIDESGMPKERFSAEFPKEGPSILRIQQVVRGDSAAYFCASSPGANEKLFFGSGTQLSVL.

The chain has TRBV4-3 and TRBJ2-7, with TRBD1 matching over 12 bases. This CDR3 contains 14 residues. Germline V gene lookup returns CDR1 LGHNA and CDR2 YSLEER. V lost 6 bases to trimming and J lost 6 bases; unmatched junction nucleotides: 6. CDR3 sequence reads: CASRTPGQGAEQYF. DNA of the CDR3: TGCGCCAGCAGGACTCCGGGACAGGGGGCCGAGCAGTACTTC.

This clone was found once. The rearrangement joins TRBV10-1 to TRBJ2-3; TRBD2 matches 11 bases. Losses at the gene ends were 2 bases for V and 4 bases for J; bases not matched to a gene: 5. The germline CDR1 and CDR2 sequences are WNHNN and SYGVQD (reference sequence). There are 16 residues in the CDR3. CDR3 protein: CASSETTSGGADTQYF. The CDR3 DNA reads TGCGCCAGCAGTGAGACAACTAGCGGGGGTGCAGATACGCAGTATTTT.

V and J are TRBV28 and TRBJ1-1; D is undetermined. This CDR3 has 13 amino acids. Trimming left V 3 bases short and J 1 base short, with 6 bases between. Germline loops: CDR1 MDHEN, CDR2 SYDVKM. CDR3 residues: CASSLAGNTEAFF. CDR3 bases: TGTGCCAGCAGTTTGGCAGGGAACACTGAAGCTTTCTTT.

The chain recombines TRBV5-1 with TRBJ1-2; possible D gene TRBD1, 6 bases. This CDR3 has 15 residues. Trimming shortened V by 2 bases and J by 0 bases, and 11 bases separated the two germline ends. From germline, CDR1 is SGHRS and CDR2 YFSETQ. As DNA, the CDR3 is TGCGCCAGCAGCTTTGTACAGGGACCTAACTATGGCTACACCTTC. Its protein product is CASSFVQGPNYGYTF.

The rearrangement links TRBV11-2 to TRBJ2-3, with 9 bases aligning to TRBD2. There are 17 residues in the CDR3. Germline CDR1 reads SGHAT; CDR2 reads FQNNGV. Trimming cost V 1 base and J 4 bases; bases outside gene matches: 9. CDR3: CASSLVGISGGADTQYF. The DNA of the CDR3 is TGTGCCAGCAGCTTAGTTGGGATTAGCGGGGGAGCAGATACGCAGTATTTT. The full variable domain, in which reference TRBV11-2 and TRBJ2-3 provide the parts outside the CDR3, is EAGVAQSPRYKIIEKRQSVAFWCNPISGHATLYWYQQILGQGPKLLIQFQNNGVVDDSQLPKDRFSAERLKGVDSTLKIQPAKLEDSAVYLCASSLVGISGGADTQYFGPGTRLTVL.

This CDR3 is CASSLGMGRHGYTF. The CDR3 coding sequence is TGTGCCAGCAGCTTAGGCATGGGCAGACATGGCTACACCTTC. The rearrangement uses TRBV11-2 and TRBJ1-2; D is ambiguous. Germline V gives CDR1 SGHAT, CDR2 FQNNGV. The CDR3 extends over 14 amino acids. With 1 base removed from V and 6 bases from J, the gap between germline ends came to 12 bases.

V usage is TRBV24-1 and J usage is TRBJ2-2, with D uncertain. Germline lookup yields CDR1 KGHDR and CDR2 SFDVKD. The CDR3 has 15 amino acids. The V end was cut by 2 bases, the J end by 5 bases, with 11 bases between. CDR3 residues: CATSDSVVQTGELFF. For the CDR3, the DNA is TGTGCCACCAGTGATTCAGTGGTGCAGACCGGGGAGCTGTTTTTT.

The V call is TRBV5-5, the J call TRBJ2-7; D unclear. The germline V and J ends were trimmed by 0 bases and 2 bases, with 6 bases remaining between them. In germline, CDR1 is SGHKS, CDR2 YYEKEE (reference sequence). This CDR3 contains 13 residues. CDR3 DNA: TGTGCCAGCAGCTTGGATATTCCCTACGAGCAGTACTTC. Protein: CASSLDIPYEQYF.

This chain joins TRBV5-4 and TRBJ2-3; D unresolved. Germline V gene sequence: CDR1 SGHNT, CDR2 YYREEE (reference sequence). Between the trimmed V and J ends, which lost 0 bases and 1 base, there was a span of 6 bases. CDR3 length: 14 residues. CDR3 sequence (DNA): TGTGCCAGCAGCTTGGACTCCCGCACAGATACGCAGTATTTT. Amino acid sequence: CASSLDSRTDTQYF.

The chain joins TRBV18 to TRBJ1-3; D gene uncertain. The CDR3 totals 15 residues. CDR1 is KGHSH and CDR2 is LQKENI in the germline V gene. Trimming took off 3 bases at V and 0 bases at J, with 9 bases between the two ends. CDR3 in amino acids: CASSPNPSSGNTIYF. CDR3 nucleotide sequence: TGTGCCAGCTCACCGAACCCGAGCTCTGGAAACACCATATATTTT.

This chain uses TRBV4-3 with TRBJ1-1, with D possibly TRBD1 on 5 matching bases. This CDR3 is 15 amino acids long. Germline CDR1 and CDR2: LGHNA and YSLEER. V lost 0 bases and J 4 bases, leaving 12 bases between the germline ends. In nucleotides, the CDR3 is TGCGCCAGCAGCCAAGAACCCCTCCAGGGCACTGAAGCTTTCTTT. It encodes CASSQEPLQGTEAFF.

The gene calls are TRBV7-2 and TRBJ2-7; 7 nucleotides agree with TRBD1. J lost 0 bases, V lost 6 bases, and 8 bases had no gene match. This CDR3 contains 15 residues. Germline V lookup: CDR1 SGHTA, CDR2 FQGNSA. The CDR3 loop is CASRTDGDSSYEQYF. The CDR3 bases are TGTGCCAGCAGGACGGACGGGGACAGCTCCTACGAGCAGTACTTC.

The rearrangement uses TRBV7-2 and TRBJ2-4; a possible D gene is TRBD1 (5 bases). Germline-derived CDR1 and CDR2 are SGHTA and FQGNSA. V dropped 1 base and J dropped 0 bases, with 10 bases sitting between them. The length of the CDR3 is 16 residues. CDR3: CASSLGTFLAKNIQYF. The CDR3 nucleotides read TGTGCCAGCAGCTTAGGGACATTTTTAGCCAAAAACATTCAGTACTTC.

The chain combines TRBV19 with TRBJ1-1; no clear D gene. Germline V gene lookup returns CDR1 LNHDA and CDR2 SQIVND (reference sequence). This CDR3 spans 11 amino acids. V was trimmed by 4 bases and J by 6 bases, leaving 6 bases between them. The CDR3 sequence is CASSTGPEAFF. CDR3 bases: TGTGCCAGTAGTACGGGTCCTGAAGCTTTCTTT.

This clone was detected only once. Written as DNA, the CDR3 is TGTGCCAGCAGTGATTTACAGGGTTGGACTGAAGCTTTCTTT. Translated: CASSDLQGWTEAFF. The rearrangement links TRBV2 to TRBJ1-1; D perhaps matches TRBD1 (6 bases). Germline V gives CDR1 SNHLY, CDR2 FYNNEI. Between the trimmed V and J ends, which lost 3 bases and 5 bases, there was a span of 13 bases. The CDR3 spans 14 residues.